Each of the 18 T cell receptor beta chains below was sequenced from the same sample in a study of cytomegalovirus exposure and HLA in healthy donors. 60 Vbeta and 13 Jbeta primers were used in PCR. TCRdb's table, derived via immunoSEQ multiplex PCR, lists solely in-frame clones and lacks some. The data contain approximately 160,000 clones, roughly 72% of them singletons. Sequenced sample: PBMCs. The receptor set was obtained from a man aged 40-50 years in good health and CMV-seronegative.

The chain is built from TRBV6-1 and TRBJ1-2; D is perhaps TRBD1 (6 bases). Germline V gene sequence: CDR1 MNHNS, CDR2 SASEGT. The CDR3 extends over 14 amino acids. Trimming pared 1 base from V and 4 bases from J, leaving 10 bases between. CDR3 in DNA: TGTGCCAGCAGTGAAGGCGGGGGCTTCTATGGCTACACCTTC. It specifies CASSEGGGFYGYTF.

V and J are TRBV27 and TRBJ2-2, with 8 bases lining up with TRBD1. The CDR3 is made up of 13 amino acids. CDR1 and CDR2 from the germline V gene are MNHEY and SMNVEV (reference sequence). J gave up 7 bases and V 6 bases, and 4 bases lay outside the gene matches. The CDR3 loop reads CASRAGGSGELFF. Written as DNA, the CDR3 is TGTGCCAGCAGGGCAGGGGGCAGCGGGGAGCTGTTTTTT.

J is TRBJ2-3 and V is TRBV7-2; perhaps TRBD2 as D (5 bases). With 1 base removed from V and 5 bases from J, the gap between germline ends came to 7 bases. CDR1 and CDR2 from the germline V gene are SGHTA and FQGNSA. The CDR3 consists of 13 residues. This chain's CDR3 is CASSLGGLDTQYF. The CDR3 DNA reads as TGTGCCAGCAGCTTAGGAGGGTTAGATACGCAGTATTTT.

The rearrangement links TRBV9 to TRBJ2-1, with D possibly TRBD2 on 6 matching bases. Trimming took off 0 bases at V and 5 bases at J, with 9 bases between the two ends. The CDR3 consists of 14 residues. Germline V lookup: CDR1 SGDLS, CDR2 YYNGEE. This chain's CDR3 is CASSVEDYNNEQFF. The CDR3, as DNA: TGTGCCAGCAGCGTAGAGGACTACAACAATGAGCAGTTCTTC. Full variable domain (rest looked up from reference TRBV9 and TRBJ2-1): DSGVTQTPKHLITATGQRVTLRCSPRSGDLSVYWYQQSLDQGLQFLIQYYNGEERAKGNILERFSAQQFPDLHSELNLSSLELGDSALYFCASSVEDYNNEQFFGPGTRLTVL.

The CDR3 bases are TGTGCCAGCAGTTCTCCTCAGGGGGCGAGGAGGGCTTTCTTT. Translating gives CASSSPQGARRAFF. This chain connects TRBV28 to TRBJ1-1, with 8 nucleotides matching TRBD1. The germline gives CDR1 MDHEN, CDR2 SYDVKM. Trimming at V came to 4 bases and at J to 11 bases, leaving 12 bases not matched to a gene. This CDR3 has 14 amino acids.

V and J are TRBV28 and TRBJ1-5, with a tentative D call TRBD1 (6 bases). The length of the CDR3 is 17 residues. Germline V CDR1 and CDR2: MDHEN, SYDVKM. V lost 7 bases and J 3 bases, leaving 22 bases between the germline ends. CDR3: CASMPPLRHRVNQPQHF. The CDR3 region has the DNA TGTGCCAGCATGCCCCCTTTGCGACACAGGGTCAATCAGCCCCAGCATTTT.

The chain recombines TRBV5-1 with TRBJ2-7, with a possible D match to TRBD2 (6 bases). Looked up from germline, CDR1 is SGHRS and CDR2 is YFSETQ. V was shortened by 5 bases and J by 12 bases, with 15 bases between the two germline ends. The CDR3 sequence is 11 residues long. The CDR3 protein is CASRDSGRLYF. The CDR3 region has the DNA TGCGCCAGCAGGGATTCGGGGAGGTTGTACTTC.

The rearrangement uses TRBV25-1 and TRBJ2-5; 8 nucleotides match TRBD1. V lost 4 bases and J lost 2; bases outside the gene matches: 6. The CDR3 covers 15 residues. Per the germline V gene, CDR1 is MGHDK and CDR2 is SYGVNS. CDR3 protein: CASSGGRGPQETQYF. The CDR3 DNA reads as TGTGCCAGCAGTGGGGGCAGGGGGCCTCAAGAGACCCAGTACTTC.

The V gene is TRBV6-1, the J gene TRBJ1-4, with 8 bases lining up with TRBD1. V shed 6 bases and J 10 bases; nucleotides not matched to a gene: 4. CDR3 length: 12 residues. The germline V gene encodes CDR1 MNHNS and CDR2 SASEGT. CDR3 amino acids: CASRDTGGKLFF. The CDR3 nucleotides are TGTGCCAGCAGGGATACAGGGGGAAAACTGTTTTTT.

This clone was seen a single time. The chain links TRBV10-3 to TRBJ1-1; 8 nucleotides match TRBD1. The CDR3 spans 15 residues. The V gene's germline CDR1 is ENHRY and CDR2 SYGVKD. The V and J ends lost 8 bases and 5 bases, in that order; junction bases with no gene match: 13. CDR3 coding DNA: TGTGCCATCTCCAGGGGGCTGTTTGAAGGGACTGAAGCTTTCTTT. Its protein product is CAISRGLFEGTEAFF.

The genes are TRBV5-6 and TRBJ1-4, with D possibly TRBD1 on 6 matching bases. This CDR3 has 14 residues. Germline CDR1 reads SGHDT; CDR2 reads YYEEEE. V was cut by 0 bases and J by 5 bases, with 8 bases left in between. CDR3 residues: CASSLAGENEKLFF. The CDR3 nucleotides are TGTGCCAGCAGCTTGGCAGGGGAGAATGAAAAACTGTTTTTT.

The rearrangement joins TRBV7-3 to TRBJ2-1; 8 bases match TRBD2. The CDR3 spans 18 residues. Germline-derived CDR1 and CDR2 are SGHTA and FQGTGA. The V gene end was trimmed by 1 base and the J gene end by 5 bases; junction bases not matched to a gene: 13. For the CDR3, the DNA is TGTGCCAGCAGCTTAAAACCCCAGACTAGCGAATGGAACAATGAGCAGTTCTTC. Protein product: CASSLKPQTSEWNNEQFF.

The chain joins TRBV11-1 to TRBJ2-1; D may be TRBD1 (6 bases). This CDR3 comprises 15 residues. The V end lost 2 bases, the J end lost 4 bases, and 12 bases lay between the germline ends. Germline V CDR1 and CDR2: SGHAT, FQDESV (reference sequence). The CDR3 region has the DNA TGTGCCAGCAGCTTAACCGGGACACTATACAATGAGCAGTTCTTC. It yields the protein CASSLTGTLYNEQFF.

The chain recombines TRBV7-2 with TRBJ1-3; D is perhaps TRBD1 (6 bases). Germline V gives CDR1 SGHTA, CDR2 FQGNSA. The CDR3 is 15 residues long. The germline V and J ends were trimmed by 4 bases and 0 bases, with 10 bases remaining between them. This CDR3 reads CASSSDRSSGNTIYF. CDR3 nucleotide sequence: TGTGCCAGCAGCTCGGACAGATCCTCTGGAAACACCATATATTTT. The whole variable domain, filled in from reference TRBV7-2 and TRBJ1-3, reads GAGVSQSPSNKVTEKGKDVELRCDPISGHTALYWYRQSLGQGLEFLIYFQGNSAPDKSGLPSDRFSAERTGGSVSTLTIQRTQQEDSAVYLCASSSDRSSGNTIYFGEGSWLTVV.

The V call is TRBV2, the J call TRBJ2-7; TRBD2 agrees at 10 bases. With V trimmed by 4 bases and J by 7 bases, 10 bases remained unmatched. CDR3 length: 15 residues. CDR1 and CDR2 (germline): SNHLY, FYNNEI. In nucleotides, the CDR3 is TGTGCCAGCAGTGCCCCAAGCGGGAGGGCGGCGGAGCAGTACGTC. Translated: CASSAPSGRAAEQYV.

This chain links TRBV7-2 with TRBJ2-7, with TRBD2 matching over 8 bases. Trimming removed 2 bases from V and 3 bases from J; junction bases left unmatched: 0. CDR1 and CDR2 (germline): SGHTA, FQGNSA. CDR3 length equals 13 residues. CDR3 DNA sequence: TGTGCCAGCAGCTTACGGGAGGGCTACGAGCAGTACGTC. This sequence encodes CASSLREGYEQYV.

The chain joins TRBV27 to TRBJ1-5, with no clear D. V was cut by 0 bases and J by 2 bases, with 14 bases left in between. The length of the CDR3 is 17 residues. The germline V gene encodes CDR1 MNHEY and CDR2 SMNVEV (reference sequence). The CDR3 loop reads CASSLSLTGVGNQPQHF. CDR3 nucleotide sequence: TGTGCCAGCAGTTTATCGTTAACGGGAGTGGGCAATCAGCCCCAGCATTTT.

The genes are TRBV4-1 and TRBJ2-3; unclear D gene. The CDR3 consists of 15 residues. V gave up 2 bases and J gave up 5 bases, with 14 bases separating them. CDR1 is MGHRA, CDR2 YSYEKL, per germline. The CDR3: CASSQTGSLGDTQYF. The CDR3 DNA reads TGCGCCAGCAGCCAAACCGGGTCCCTTGGAGATACGCAGTATTTT.